This T cell receptor (beta chain) was observed in a study of blood T cells in healthy people across ages. As for the study in general: Capture by template switching was about one barcoded beta molecule per two T cells. The study, taken as a whole, reports: Estimated diversity, derived from one million T cells, was regarded as an underestimate.

This clonotype was seen more than once but under ten times. The antigen is not known. Primed by a sample-barcoded 5' primer and a J-beta primer mix, a second PCR proceeded for 7 to 11 cycles. TCRdb fed the 5' RACE reads into MiXCR, producing one record per CDR3 protein. The data contain 920,000 or so distinct CDR3 sequences, 45% of them singletons. V lost 6 bases, J lost 6 bases, and 8 bases stayed unmatched. In germline, CDR1 is SGHTA, CDR2 FQGNSA. CDR3 length: 15 residues. The TCR was taken from a woman in her sixties in good health. Sequencing was performed on blood. The gene calls are TRBV7-2 and TRBJ2-1, with 10 bases identical to TRBD2. CDR3 protein: CASSLLAGVSNEQFF. Written as DNA, the CDR3 is TGTGCCAGCAGTCTGCTAGCGGGAGTGTCCAATGAGCAGTTCTTC.